This T cell receptor beta chain was sequenced for a study of cytomegalovirus exposure and HLA in healthy donors. For this clone: Its antigen is currently unknown.

Study-level points and caveats: What a later analysis reportedly showed was that an Asian-associated ancestry cluster had fewer N-insertions than the approximately 670-donor mean. Most TCR sequences were uncommon, yet certain public TCRs appeared in many donors.

This CDR3 is 15 amino acids long. Per the germline V gene, CDR1 is LNHDA and CDR2 is SQIVND (reference sequence). The V gene end was trimmed by 6 bases and the J gene end by 7 bases; junction bases not matched to a gene: 8. PCR was performed using 60 Vbeta and 13 Jbeta primers. Original methodology: An analysis performed later counted 70 million to 90 million unique TCR beta chains (roughly 10 million of them shared). Generated by immunoSEQ multiplex PCR, the TCRdb table keeps only in-frame clones and is missing some. V, J and clone size are taken as reported in that table, and D and trimming were inferred from the DNA itself. The data contain approximately 130,000 clones, 75% to 90% of them singletons.

The chain links TRBV19 to TRBJ2-2; TRBD2 aligns across 10 bases. Sequencing was carried out using PBMCs. This receptor was identified in a woman aged 25 to 45 in good health and CMV-seropositive. The CDR3 DNA follows: TGTGCCAGTAGGGAGCGGGGGGGCCTTGGCGGGGAGCTGTTTTTT. Its translation: CASRERGGLGGELFF.